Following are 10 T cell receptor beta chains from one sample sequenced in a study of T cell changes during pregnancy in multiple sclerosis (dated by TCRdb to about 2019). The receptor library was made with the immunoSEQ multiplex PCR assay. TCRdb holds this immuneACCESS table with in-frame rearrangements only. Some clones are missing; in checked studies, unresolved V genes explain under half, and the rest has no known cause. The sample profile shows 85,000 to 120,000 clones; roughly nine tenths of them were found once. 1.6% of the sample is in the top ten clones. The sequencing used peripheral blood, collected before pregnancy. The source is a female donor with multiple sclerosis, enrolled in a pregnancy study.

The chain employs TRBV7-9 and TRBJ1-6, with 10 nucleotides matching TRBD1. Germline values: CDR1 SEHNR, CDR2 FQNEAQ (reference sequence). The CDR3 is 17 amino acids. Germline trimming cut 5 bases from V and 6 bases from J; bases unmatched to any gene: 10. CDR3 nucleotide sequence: TGTGCCAGCAGCCCGACAGGGGGCGCCCCCGGTAATTCACCCCTCCACTTT. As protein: CASSPTGGAPGNSPLHF.

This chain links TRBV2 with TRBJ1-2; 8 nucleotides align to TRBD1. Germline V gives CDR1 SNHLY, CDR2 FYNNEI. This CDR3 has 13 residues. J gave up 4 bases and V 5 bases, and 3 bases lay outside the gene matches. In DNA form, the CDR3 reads TGTGCCAGCAGTCAGGGGGCGACCTATGGCTACACCTTC. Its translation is CASSQGATYGYTF.

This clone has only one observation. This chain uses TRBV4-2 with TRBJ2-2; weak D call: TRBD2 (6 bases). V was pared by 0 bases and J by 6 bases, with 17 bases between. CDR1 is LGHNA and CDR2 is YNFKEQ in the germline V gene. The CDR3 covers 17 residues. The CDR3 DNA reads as TGTGCCAGCAGCCAAGATTCGTCTAGCGCCCGTCCCGGGGAGCTGTTTTTT. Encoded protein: CASSQDSSSARPGELFF.

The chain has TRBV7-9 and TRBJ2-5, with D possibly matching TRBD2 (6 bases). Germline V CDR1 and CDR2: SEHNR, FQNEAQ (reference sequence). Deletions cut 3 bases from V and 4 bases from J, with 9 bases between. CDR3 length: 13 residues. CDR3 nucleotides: TGTGCCAGCAGCTTTGCGGGGTTAGAGACCCAGTACTTC. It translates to CASSFAGLETQYF.

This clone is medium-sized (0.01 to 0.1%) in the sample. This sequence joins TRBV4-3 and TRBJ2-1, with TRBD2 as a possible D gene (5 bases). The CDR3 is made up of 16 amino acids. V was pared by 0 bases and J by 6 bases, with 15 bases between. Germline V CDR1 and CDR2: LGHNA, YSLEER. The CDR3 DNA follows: TGCGCCAGCAGCCAAGAACTAGGCGGAGTTAGCAATGAGCAGTTCTTC. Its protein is CASSQELGGVSNEQFF.

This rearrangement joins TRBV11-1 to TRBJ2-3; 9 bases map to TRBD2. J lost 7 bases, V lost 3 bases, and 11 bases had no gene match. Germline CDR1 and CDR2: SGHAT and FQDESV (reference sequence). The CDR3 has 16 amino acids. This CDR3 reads CASSLTRAGGHNTQYF. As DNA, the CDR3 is TGTGCCAGCAGCTTGACTAGAGCGGGGGGTCACAATACGCAGTATTTT.

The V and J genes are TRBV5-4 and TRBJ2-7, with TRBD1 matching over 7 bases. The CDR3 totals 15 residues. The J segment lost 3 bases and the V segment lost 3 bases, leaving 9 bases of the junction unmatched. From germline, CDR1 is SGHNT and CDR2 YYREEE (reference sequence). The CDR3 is CASSSLFQGDYEQYF. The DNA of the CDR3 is TGTGCCAGCAGCTCCCTTTTTCAGGGGGACTACGAGCAGTACTTC.

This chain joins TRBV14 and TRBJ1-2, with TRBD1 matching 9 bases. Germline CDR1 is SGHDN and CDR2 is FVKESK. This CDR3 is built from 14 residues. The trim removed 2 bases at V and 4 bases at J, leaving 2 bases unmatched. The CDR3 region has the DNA TGTGCCAGCAGCCAACCGGGACAGGGCTATGGCTACACCTTC. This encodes CASSQPGQGYGYTF.

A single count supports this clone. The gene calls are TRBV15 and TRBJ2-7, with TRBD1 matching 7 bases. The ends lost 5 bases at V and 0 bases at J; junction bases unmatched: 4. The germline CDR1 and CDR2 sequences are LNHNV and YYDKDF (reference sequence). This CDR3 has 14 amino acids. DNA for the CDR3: TGTGCCACCAGCGAGGGGGACAGCTCCTACGAGCAGTACTTC. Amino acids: CATSEGDSSYEQYF.

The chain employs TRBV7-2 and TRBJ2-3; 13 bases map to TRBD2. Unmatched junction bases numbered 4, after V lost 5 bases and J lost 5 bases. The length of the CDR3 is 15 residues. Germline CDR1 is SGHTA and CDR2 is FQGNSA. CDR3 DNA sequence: TGTGCCAGCAGCCTACTAGCGGGAGGGGAAGATACGCAGTATTTT. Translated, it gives CASSLLAGGEDTQYF.